A selection of T cell receptor beta chains follows, all from one sample in a study of blood T cell repertoires in COVID-19. Generated by immunoSEQ multiplex PCR, the TCRdb table keeps only in-frame clones and is missing some. This table has around 120,000 clones, approximately 86% appearing once. The sequenced material came from PBMCs or T cells enriched from blood (not recorded which). The receptor source for this set is a woman between 45 and 60 years old who had recovered from COVID-19. CDR3s include the opening cysteine and the closing phenylalanine or tryptophan. Fields, in order: J gene, CDR3 length, V gene, clone size, CDR3 protein. Only part of the rows carry a size: once, few, many, or a class if the clone is expanded.

J gene: TRBJ1-2; CDR3 length: 12; V gene: TRBV24-1; clone size: few; CDR3 protein: CAPQGEFYGYTF
J gene: TRBJ1-2; CDR3 length: 15; V gene: TRBV7-8; clone size: -; CDR3 protein: CASSLIGTAGDGYTF
J gene: TRBJ2-7; CDR3 length: 12; V gene: TRBV30; clone size: once; CDR3 protein: CASRDRDYEQYF
J gene: TRBJ1-1; CDR3 length: 14; V gene: TRBV29-1; clone size: -; CDR3 protein: CSVEDVSGSAEAFF
J gene: TRBJ2-3; CDR3 length: 13; V gene: TRBV2; clone size: -; CDR3 protein: CASSEDERGRQYF
J gene: TRBJ2-2; CDR3 length: 14; V gene: TRBV14; clone size: -; CDR3 protein: CASRGLADTGELFF
J gene: TRBJ1-4; CDR3 length: 14; V gene: TRBV9; clone size: once; CDR3 protein: CASSISGGEEKLFF
J gene: TRBJ1-3; CDR3 length: 16; V gene: TRBV4-3; clone size: -; CDR3 protein: CASSFRGTISGNTIYF
J gene: TRBJ2-5; CDR3 length: 16; V gene: TRBV10-3; clone size: -; CDR3 protein: CAISETTGGGLETQYF
J gene: TRBJ2-7; CDR3 length: 11; V gene: TRBV10-3; clone size: -; CDR3 protein: CAISGGHEQYF
J gene: TRBJ2-1; CDR3 length: 15; V gene: TRBV2; clone size: -; CDR3 protein: CASSPSGGRYNEQFF
J gene: TRBJ1-2; CDR3 length: 13; V gene: TRBV2; clone size: few; CDR3 protein: CASSGTANYGYTF
J gene: TRBJ1-2; CDR3 length: 13; V gene: TRBV7-2; clone size: once; CDR3 protein: CASSSGQLYGYTF
J gene: TRBJ2-1; CDR3 length: 16; V gene: TRBV5-1; clone size: -; CDR3 protein: CASSLVAGATYNEQFF
J gene: TRBJ2-7; CDR3 length: 15; V gene: TRBV4-1; clone size: -; CDR3 protein: CASSQLPTVPYEQYF
J gene: TRBJ2-7; CDR3 length: 13; V gene: TRBV19; clone size: -; CDR3 protein: CASQDGGFNEQYF
J gene: TRBJ1-2; CDR3 length: 14; V gene: TRBV19; clone size: once; CDR3 protein: CASSTGQGYYGYTF
J gene: TRBJ2-3; CDR3 length: 15; V gene: TRBV4-1; clone size: -; CDR3 protein: CASSQDTTVKDTQYF
J gene: TRBJ2-5; CDR3 length: 15; V gene: TRBV5-1; clone size: -; CDR3 protein: CASSSGTSGQETQYF
J gene: TRBJ1-6; CDR3 length: 18; V gene: TRBV30; clone size: -; CDR3 protein: CAWSVRGPLSSYNSPLHF